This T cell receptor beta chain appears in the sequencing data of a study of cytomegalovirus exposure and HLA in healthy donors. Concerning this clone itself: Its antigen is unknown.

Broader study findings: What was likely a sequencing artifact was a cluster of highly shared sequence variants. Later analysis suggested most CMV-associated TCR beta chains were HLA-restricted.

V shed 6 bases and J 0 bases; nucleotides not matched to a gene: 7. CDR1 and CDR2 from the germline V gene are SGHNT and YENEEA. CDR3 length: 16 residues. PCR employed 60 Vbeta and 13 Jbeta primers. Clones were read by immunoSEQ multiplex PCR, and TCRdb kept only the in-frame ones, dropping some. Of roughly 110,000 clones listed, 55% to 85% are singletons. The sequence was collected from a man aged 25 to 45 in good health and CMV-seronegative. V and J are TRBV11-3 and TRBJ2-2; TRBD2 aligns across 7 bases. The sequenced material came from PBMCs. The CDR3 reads CASSHERGANTGELFF. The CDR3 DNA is TGTGCCAGCAGTCACGAGCGGGGTGCGAACACCGGGGAGCTGTTTTTT.